This T cell receptor (beta chain) derives from a study of CD8+ T cells in alopecia areata. General observations from the study: Treatment with tofacitinib significantly lowered scalp clonality and reduced expanded CD8+ clones among the top 100.

With regard to this clone: Its specificity is not known.

The treatment here: oral pan-JAK inhibitor, 5-10 mg twice daily. Sequencing templates came from extracted RNA that was reverse transcribed into cDNA. Measured with immunoSEQ multiplex PCR; TCRdb has only the in-frame clones, and not every one. Here the sample spans approximately 180,000 clones, 60% being singletons. Germline V lookup: CDR1 SQVTM, CDR2 ANQGSEA. The CDR3 has 14 amino acids. V was trimmed by 7 bases and J by 2 bases, leaving 17 bases between them. This clonotype was sampled from a human donor with alopecia areata. Sample: CD4+ T cells sorted from blood, taken at week 24, from a patient treated with tofacitinib. This chain links TRBV29-1 with TRBJ1-1, with a tentative D call TRBD1 (6 bases). The CDR3 DNA reads TGCAGCGCAGTTGGGTTGGGGGGCAACACTGAAGCTTTCTTT. It specifies CSAVGLGGNTEAFF.